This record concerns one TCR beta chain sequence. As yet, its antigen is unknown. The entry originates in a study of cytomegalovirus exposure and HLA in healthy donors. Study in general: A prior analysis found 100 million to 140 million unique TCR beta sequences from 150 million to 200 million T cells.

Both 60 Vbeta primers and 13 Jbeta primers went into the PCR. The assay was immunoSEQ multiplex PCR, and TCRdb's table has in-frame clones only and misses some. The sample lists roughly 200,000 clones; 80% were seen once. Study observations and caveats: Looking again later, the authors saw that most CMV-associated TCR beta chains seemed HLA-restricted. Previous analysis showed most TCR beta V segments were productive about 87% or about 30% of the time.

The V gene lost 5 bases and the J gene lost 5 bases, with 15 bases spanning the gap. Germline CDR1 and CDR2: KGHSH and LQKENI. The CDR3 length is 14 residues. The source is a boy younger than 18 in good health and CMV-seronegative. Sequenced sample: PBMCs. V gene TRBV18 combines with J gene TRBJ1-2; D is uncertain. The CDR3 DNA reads TGTGCCAGCTCAACGACACGGAACCGGTATGGCTACACCTTC. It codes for CASSTTRNRYGYTF.